Ten or more counts support the clone carrying this T cell receptor beta chain. Its antigen is not identified. This sample is part of a study of metastatic and nonmetastatic thyroid tumors. Study context: Where malignant and benign thyroid patients were concerned, repertoires were compared across blood and tumor or nodule tissue.

Among the patients, none had received any treatment before thyroid surgery. Original data processing: What underpinned the distant-metastasis classifier for papillary thyroid cancer was the set of CDR3 differences across clinicopathological groups. TCRdb called clones again from the PCR reads with MiXCR. The V and J calls and clone size come from TCRdb's table, not from the authors' own analysis. The sample consists of around 64,000 clones, more than 3.5% of them appearing once. Points from the study as a whole: Significantly higher TCR beta diversity was reportedly seen in malignant thyroid tumors than benign nodules, in blood and tumor.

The V end was cut by 1 base, the J end by 0 bases, with 4 bases between. This CDR3 contains 15 residues. Germline V lookup: CDR1 LGHDT, CDR2 YNNKEL (reference sequence). The chain combines TRBV3-1 with TRBJ1-6; no reliable D call. The source material was blood. This TCR was sampled from a female donor with papillary thyroid cancer or a benign thyroid nodule (not recorded which). Some clones in this sample may be carry-over from other donors' samples. CDR3 amino acids: CASSQGSSYNSPLHF. CDR3 bases: TGTGCCAGCAGCCAAGGGAGCTCCTATAATTCACCCCTCCACTTT. Drawing the rest from reference TRBV3-1 and TRBJ1-6, the complete variable domain is DTAVSQTPKYLVTQMGNDKSIKCEQNLGHDTMYWYKQDSKKFLKIMFSYNNKELIINETVPNRFSPKSPDKAHLNLHINSLELGDSAVYFCASSQGSSYNSPLHFGNGTRLTVT.